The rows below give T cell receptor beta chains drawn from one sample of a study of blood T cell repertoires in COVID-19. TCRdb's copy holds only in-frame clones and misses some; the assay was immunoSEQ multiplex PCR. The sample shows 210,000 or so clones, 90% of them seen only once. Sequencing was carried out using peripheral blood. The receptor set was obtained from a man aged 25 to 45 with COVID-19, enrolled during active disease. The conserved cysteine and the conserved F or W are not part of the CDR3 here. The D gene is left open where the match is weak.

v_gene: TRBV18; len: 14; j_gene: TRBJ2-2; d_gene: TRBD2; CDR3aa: ASSGTSGMNTGELF
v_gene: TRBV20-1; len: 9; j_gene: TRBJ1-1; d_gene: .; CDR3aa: SADRNTEAF
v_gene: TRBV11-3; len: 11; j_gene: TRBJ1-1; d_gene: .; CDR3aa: ASSGPWASGAF
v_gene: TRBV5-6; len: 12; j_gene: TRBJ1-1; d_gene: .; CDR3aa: ASSQLTVTTEAF
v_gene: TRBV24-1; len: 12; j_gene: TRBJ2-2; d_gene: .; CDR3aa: ATSEEVLTGELF
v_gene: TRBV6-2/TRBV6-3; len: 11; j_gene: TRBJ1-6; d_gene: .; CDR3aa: ASSSTGPSPLH
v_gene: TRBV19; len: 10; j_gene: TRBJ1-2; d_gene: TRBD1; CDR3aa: ASSTGGIGYT
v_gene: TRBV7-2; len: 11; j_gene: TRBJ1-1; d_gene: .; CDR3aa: ASSFPLYTEAF
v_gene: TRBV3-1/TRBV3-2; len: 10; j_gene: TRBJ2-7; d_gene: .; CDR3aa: ASSQLSSEQY
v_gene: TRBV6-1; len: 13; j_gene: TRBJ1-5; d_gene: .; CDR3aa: ASSEAPGANQPQH
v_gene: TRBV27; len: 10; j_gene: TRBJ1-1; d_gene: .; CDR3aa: ASSSLGGEAF
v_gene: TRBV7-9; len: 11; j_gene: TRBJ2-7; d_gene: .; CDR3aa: ASSHGQTYEQY
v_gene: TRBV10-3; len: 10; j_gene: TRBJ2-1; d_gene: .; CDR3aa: AISWGDNEQF
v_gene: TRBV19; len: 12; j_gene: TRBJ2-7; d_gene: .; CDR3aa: ASSIGLSLEEQY
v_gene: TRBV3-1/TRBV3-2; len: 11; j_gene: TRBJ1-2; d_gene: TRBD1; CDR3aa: ASSQRQGYGYT
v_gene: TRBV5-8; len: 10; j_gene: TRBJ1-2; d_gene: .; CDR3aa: ASSLNAGGYT
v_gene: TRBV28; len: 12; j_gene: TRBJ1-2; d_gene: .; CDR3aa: ASSPLGGGYGYT
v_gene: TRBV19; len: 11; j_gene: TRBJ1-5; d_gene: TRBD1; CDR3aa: ASIGQGRGPQH
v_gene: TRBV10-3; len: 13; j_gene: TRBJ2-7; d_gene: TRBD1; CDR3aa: AISGPGQGSYEQY
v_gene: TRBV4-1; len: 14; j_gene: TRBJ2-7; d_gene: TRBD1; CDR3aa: ASSQVPGTGSREQY
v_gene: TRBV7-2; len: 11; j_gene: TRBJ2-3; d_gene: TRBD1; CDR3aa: ASSSQQGGTQY
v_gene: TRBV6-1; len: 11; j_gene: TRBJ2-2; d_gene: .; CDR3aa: ASSELYTGELF
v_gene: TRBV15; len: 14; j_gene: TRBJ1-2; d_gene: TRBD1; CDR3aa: ATSRDRAGGSYGYT
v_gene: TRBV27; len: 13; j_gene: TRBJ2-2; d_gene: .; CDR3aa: ASSLAGMNTGELF
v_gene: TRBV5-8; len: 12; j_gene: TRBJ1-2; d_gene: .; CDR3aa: ASSFWTTNYGYT
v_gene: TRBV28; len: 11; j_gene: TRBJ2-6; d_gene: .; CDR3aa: ASSIPGANVLT
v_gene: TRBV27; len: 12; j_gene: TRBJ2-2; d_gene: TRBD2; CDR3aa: ASSLMGGAGELF
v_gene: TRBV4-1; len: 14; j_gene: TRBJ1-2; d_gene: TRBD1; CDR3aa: ASSHSPRGLDYGYT
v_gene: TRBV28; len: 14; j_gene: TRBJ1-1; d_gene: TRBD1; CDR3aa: ASSMNWDRGLTEAF
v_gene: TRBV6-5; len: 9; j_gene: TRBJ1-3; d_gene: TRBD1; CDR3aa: ASSSQGKIY
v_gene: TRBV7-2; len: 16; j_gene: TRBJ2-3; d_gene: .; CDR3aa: ASSGRGGKSVVTDTQY
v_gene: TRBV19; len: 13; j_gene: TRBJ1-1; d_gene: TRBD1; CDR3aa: ALTGTESPDTEAF
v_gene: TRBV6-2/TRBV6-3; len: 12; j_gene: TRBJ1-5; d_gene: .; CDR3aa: ASSYGQGAQPQH
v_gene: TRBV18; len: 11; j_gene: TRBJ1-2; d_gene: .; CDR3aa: ASSNFQDYGYT
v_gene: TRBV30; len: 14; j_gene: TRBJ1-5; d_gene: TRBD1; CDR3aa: AWSDPGGYPNQPQH
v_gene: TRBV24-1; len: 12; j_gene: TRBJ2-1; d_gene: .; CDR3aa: ATSDLEGGDEQF
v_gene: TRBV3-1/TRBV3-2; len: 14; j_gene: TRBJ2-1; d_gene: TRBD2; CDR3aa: ASSPPGLAGADEQF
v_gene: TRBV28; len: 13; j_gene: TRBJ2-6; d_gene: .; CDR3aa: ASSLHSPGANVLT
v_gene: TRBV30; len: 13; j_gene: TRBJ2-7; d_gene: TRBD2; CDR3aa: AWRPLAGGGHEQY
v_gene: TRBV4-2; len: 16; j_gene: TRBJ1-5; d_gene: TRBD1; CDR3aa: ASSPSGTGARPNQPQH
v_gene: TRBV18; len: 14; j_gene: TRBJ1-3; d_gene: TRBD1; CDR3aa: ASSRQGVGPGNTIY
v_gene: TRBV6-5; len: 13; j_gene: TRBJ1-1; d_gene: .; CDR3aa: ASSYSRYGNTEAF
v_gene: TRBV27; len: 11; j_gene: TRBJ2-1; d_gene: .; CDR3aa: ASSSLQEPEQF
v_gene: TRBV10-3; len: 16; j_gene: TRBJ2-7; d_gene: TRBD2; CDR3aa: AISGLAGGVPMGYEQY
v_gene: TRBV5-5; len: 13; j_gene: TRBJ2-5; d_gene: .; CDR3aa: ASRTNQAFQETQY
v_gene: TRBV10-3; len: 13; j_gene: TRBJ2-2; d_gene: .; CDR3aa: AISESPVNTGELF
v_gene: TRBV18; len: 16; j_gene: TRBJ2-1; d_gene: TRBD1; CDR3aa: ASSPLGQALGWDNEQF
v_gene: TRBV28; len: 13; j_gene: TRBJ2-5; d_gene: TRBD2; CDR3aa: ATSTIAGYQETQY
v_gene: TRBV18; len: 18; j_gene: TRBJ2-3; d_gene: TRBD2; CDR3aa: ASSPPGTSGGGPRSTATL
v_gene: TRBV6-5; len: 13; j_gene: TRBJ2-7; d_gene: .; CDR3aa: ASSPTRGRTYEQY
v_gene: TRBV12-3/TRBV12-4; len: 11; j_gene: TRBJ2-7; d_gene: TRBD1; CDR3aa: ASTRDRAHEQY
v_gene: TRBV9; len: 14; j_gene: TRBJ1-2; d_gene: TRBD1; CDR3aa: ASSVTGTDRNYGYT
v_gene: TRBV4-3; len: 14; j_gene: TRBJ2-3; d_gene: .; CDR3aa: ASSQGGQRGADTQY